Below, 21 T cell receptor beta chains from the same sample are listed, as sequenced in a study of T-cell memory formation after mild COVID-19. TCRdb used MiXCR to reprocess the 5' RACE reads, holding one entry per CDR3 protein. Altogether around 200,000 distinct CDR3 sequences are present, 10% to 13% being singletons, with the ten largest covering just over 3%. Input material: PBMCs or a T cell subset sorted from them (not recorded which). Source of these receptors: a man between 18 and 29 years old who had mild COVID-19 (a few samples of this study predate the infection). Cell type and time point are not known.

This clonotype was observed a handful of times. The rearrangement links TRBV30 to TRBJ2-3; D not certain. V was cut by 3 bases and J by 0 bases, with 4 bases left in between. CDR3 length: 12 residues. The V gene's germline CDR1 is GTSNPN and CDR2 SVGIG (reference sequence). CDR3 nucleotides: TGTGCCTGGAGGGAGAGCACAGATACGCAGTATTTT. Translated, it gives CAWRESTDTQYF. The variable domain in full, with the rest retrieved from reference TRBV30 and TRBJ2-3, is SQTIHQWPATLVQPVGSPLSLECTVEGTSNPNLYWYRQAAGRGLQLLFYSVGIGQISSEVPQNLSASRPQDRQFILSSKKLLLSDSGFYLCAWRESTDTQYFGPGTRLTVL.

The gene calls are TRBV20-1 and TRBJ1-2; D not certain. The germline CDR1 and CDR2 sequences are DFQATT and SNEGSKA (reference sequence). The CDR3 contains 12 residues. V lost 5 bases, J lost 3 bases, and 10 bases lay in between. CDR3 coding DNA: TGCAGTGCTGTGACAAGTTACTATGGCTACACCTTC. Encoded protein: CSAVTSYYGYTF.

The chain employs TRBV7-2 and TRBJ2-7; D remains ambiguous. V was clipped by 7 bases and J by 3 bases, with 13 bases between them. This CDR3 has 13 amino acids. Per germline, CDR1 SGHTA and CDR2 FQGNSA. The CDR3 coding sequence is TGTGCCAGCACCCCCCGGGTCAGCTACGAGCAGTACTTC. It yields the protein CASTPRVSYEQYF.

This clonotype was counted between two and nine times. This chain uses TRBV7-2 with TRBJ2-3; 11 nucleotides match TRBD2. Unmatched junction bases numbered 7, after V lost 6 bases and J lost 8 bases. Germline V gene lookup returns CDR1 SGHTA and CDR2 FQGNSA. This CDR3 is 14 amino acids long. CDR3 region: CASSLSGGAGTQYF. In nucleotides, the CDR3 is TGTGCCAGCAGTCTTAGCGGGGGGGCAGGTACGCAGTATTTT. The full variable domain, with the rest looked up from reference TRBV7-2 and TRBJ2-3, is GAGVSQSPSNKVTEKGKDVELRCDPISGHTALYWYRQSLGQGLEFLIYFQGNSAPDKSGLPSDRFSAERTGGSVSTLTIQRTQQEDSAVYLCASSLSGGAGTQYFGPGTRLTVL.

The chain is built from TRBV7-8 and TRBJ2-1, with 12 bases aligning to TRBD2. The CDR3 contains 18 residues. The ends lost 5 bases at V and 8 bases at J; junction bases unmatched: 16. Germline-derived CDR1 and CDR2 are SGHVS and FQNEAQ. DNA for the CDR3: TGTGCCAGCAGCCGCGTACCCCCCCTAGCGGGGGGGCCCTATGAGCAGTTCTTC. It translates to CASSRVPPLAGGPYEQFF.

Only a few counts were recorded for this clonotype. This chain connects TRBV7-2 to TRBJ1-2; D unclear. V gave up 8 bases and J gave up 6 bases, with 16 bases separating them. The germline CDR1 and CDR2 sequences are SGHTA and FQGNSA. The CDR3 extends over 13 amino acids. CDR3 region: CASCRTPQDGYTF. The CDR3 DNA reads as TGTGCCAGCTGCCGGACCCCGCAGGATGGCTACACCTTC.

The chain couples TRBV20-1 to TRBJ2-3, with D perhaps matching TRBD1 (6 bases). Germline V gene lookup returns CDR1 DFQATT and CDR2 SNEGSKA (reference sequence). V was cut by 3 bases and J by 2 bases, with 18 bases left in between. This CDR3 comprises 16 residues. The CDR3 bases are TGCAGTGCTAGGGGGGCTGCGGACGTCTTCACAGATACGCAGTATTTT. Translated: CSARGAADVFTDTQYF.

The table lists this clonotype with a few counts. The chain is built from TRBV12-5 and TRBJ1-3; no clear D gene. Trimming took 9 bases from V and 0 from J, leaving 6 bases between them. CDR3 size: 12 residues. Germline values: CDR1 LGHNT, CDR2 FRNRAP. CDR3 protein: CASCYSGNTIYF. The CDR3 DNA reads as TGTGCTAGCTGTTACTCTGGAAACACCATATATTTT.

V gene TRBV5-1 combines with J gene TRBJ2-5; D is ambiguous. V was clipped by 0 bases and J by 5 bases, with 8 bases between them. Germline V CDR1 and CDR2: SGHRS, YFSETQ. This CDR3 has 13 residues. The DNA of the CDR3 is TGCGCCAGCAGCTTGGGATCGGATGAGACCCAGTACTTC. Residues: CASSLGSDETQYF. The variable domain in full, completed from reference TRBV5-1 and TRBJ2-5, reads KAGVTQTPRYLIKTRGQQVTLSCSPISGHRSVSWYQQTPGQGLQFLFEYFSETQRNKGNFPGRFSGRQFSNSRSEMNVSTLELGDSALYLCASSLGSDETQYFGPGTRLLVL.

The chain has TRBV3-1 and TRBJ2-3; TRBD2 is a possible D gene (7 bases). CDR1 and CDR2 (germline): LGHDT, YNNKEL (reference sequence). V lost 4 bases to trimming and J lost 6 bases, with 17 bases between them. The CDR3 length is 15 residues. DNA for the CDR3: TGTGCCAGCAGCCCTTGGGGGGGCGCATCTGATACGCAGTATTTT. Its protein is CASSPWGGASDTQYF.

This clonotype has a handful of counts. V gene TRBV9 combines with J gene TRBJ1-2, with 7 bases lining up with TRBD1. With V trimmed by 3 bases and J by 8 bases, 7 bases remained unmatched. CDR3 length equals 13 residues. Germline V gives CDR1 SGDLS, CDR2 YYNGEE. The CDR3 is CASSDDRVGGYTF. The CDR3 DNA reads TGTGCCAGCAGCGATGACAGGGTCGGCGGCTACACCTTC.

The chain joins TRBV6-2 or TRBV6-3 to TRBJ2-7; the match to TRBD2 covers 9 bases. The CDR3 extends over 13 amino acids. Germline CDR1 reads MNHEY; CDR2 reads SVGEGT. The trim removed 5 bases at V and 3 bases at J, leaving 2 bases unmatched. Written as DNA, the CDR3 is TGTGCCAGCAGTACGACTAGCGGCTACGAGCAGTACGTC. Translated, it gives CASSTTSGYEQYV.

As concerns this clonotype: A much larger clone lies one base from this, so it may be a read error. The chain links TRBV5-4 to TRBJ1-5, with D uncertain. Trimming took 0 bases from V and 3 from J, leaving 4 bases between them. The germline CDR1 and CDR2 sequences are SGHNT and YYREEE (reference sequence). The CDR3 has 13 amino acids. In DNA form, the CDR3 reads TGTGCCAGCAGCTTGGACTACAATCAGCCCCAGCATTTT. Residues: CASSLDYNQPQHF.

The V and J genes are TRBV20-1 and TRBJ2-3; D is ambiguous. The V end was cut by 6 bases, the J end by 4 bases, with 11 bases between. Germline CDR1 reads DFQATT; CDR2 reads SNEGSKA (reference sequence). The CDR3 has 12 amino acids. The CDR3: CSAARPPDTQYF. DNA for the CDR3: TGCAGTGCCGCTAGACCCCCAGATACGCAGTATTTT.

The J gene is TRBJ1-5, the V gene TRBV7-2, with D tentatively TRBD1 (5 bases). V was pared by 3 bases and J by 11 bases, with 23 bases between. Germline V gene data show CDR1 as SGHTA and CDR2 as FQGNSA. The CDR3 loop spans 16 amino acids. The CDR3 is CASSFLTSGRSWAQHF. In DNA form, the CDR3 reads TGTGCCAGCAGCTTCCTAACGTCAGGGCGATCGTGGGCCCAGCATTTT. Combining the CDR3 with reference TRBV7-2 and TRBJ1-5 gives the whole variable domain GAGVSQSPSNKVTEKGKDVELRCDPISGHTALYWYRQSLGQGLEFLIYFQGNSAPDKSGLPSDRFSAERTGGSVSTLTIQRTQQEDSAVYLCASSFLTSGRSWAQHFGDGTRLSIL.

This clonotype was seen at least ten times. The rearrangement joins TRBV28 to TRBJ1-2; no firm D call. The length of the CDR3 is 13 residues. Germline CDR1 MDHEN, CDR2 SYDVKM. V shed 9 bases and J shed 8 bases, with 19 bases lying between them. For the CDR3, the DNA is TGTGCCAGACCCGCGTCCGGGTCCGTCGGCTACACCTTC. This gives the protein CARPASGSVGYTF.

There are many counts of this clonotype. The CDR3 spells CASTGRQDTNYGYTF. The CDR3 coding sequence is TGTGCCAGTACCGGGCGACAAGACACTAACTATGGCTACACCTTC. The V call is TRBV19, the J call TRBJ1-2; no reliable D call. The CDR3 has 15 residues. Looked up from germline, CDR1 is LNHDA and CDR2 is SQIVND (reference sequence). V gave up 7 bases and J gave up 0 bases, with 15 bases separating them.

This clonotype was picked up a small number of times. CDR3 DNA: TGTGCCAGCAGTGAAGCGGTTATCGTCGAGCAGTACGTC. Encoded protein: CASSEAVIVEQYV. The rearrangement uses TRBV2 and TRBJ2-7; D unresolved. Trimming pared 0 bases from V and 6 bases from J, leaving 9 bases between. Per the germline V gene, CDR1 is SNHLY and CDR2 is FYNNEI. The CDR3 is 13 residues long.

J is TRBJ2-3 and V is TRBV6-1; no firm D call. Germline V gives CDR1 MNHNS, CDR2 SASEGT. This CDR3 has 14 residues. Trimming removed 6 bases from V and 1 base from J, with 11 bases in between. CDR3 sequence (DNA): TGTGCCAGCAGGGCCGCCTTGGGCACAGATACGCAGTATTTT. It encodes CASRAALGTDTQYF.

This clonotype was counted a few times. This chain connects TRBV24-1 to TRBJ2-3, with 9 bases matching TRBD1. Unmatched junction bases numbered 6, after V lost 4 bases and J lost 2 bases. The V gene's germline CDR1 is KGHDR and CDR2 SFDVKD. This CDR3 contains 16 residues. This CDR3 reads CATSDWTGDNTDTQYF. CDR3 DNA sequence: TGTGCCACCAGTGACTGGACAGGGGATAACACAGATACGCAGTATTTT.

The rearrangement uses TRBV20-1 and TRBJ1-2, with TRBD1 matching over 9 bases. Trimming took 1 base from V and 8 from J; bases not matched to a gene: 2. CDR1 is DFQATT, CDR2 SNEGSKA, per germline (reference sequence). The CDR3 consists of 12 residues. CDR3 in DNA: TGCAGTGCTAGAGTACAGGGGGCCGGCTACACCTTC. This translates into CSARVQGAGYTF.